The 17 T cell receptor beta chains reported below all come from one sample, sequenced in a study of cytomegalovirus exposure and HLA in healthy donors. Amplification used 60 Vbeta primers and 13 Jbeta primers. Here immunoSEQ multiplex PCR was the method, and the copy in TCRdb shows in-frame clones only, minus some. The sample records roughly 220,000 clones, about 81% being singletons. The sequencing input was PBMCs. These receptors were taken from a woman aged 40 to 49 in good health and CMV-seronegative.

The genes are TRBV6-8 and TRBJ2-5, with 8 nucleotides matching TRBD1. Judging by the DNA end, TRBJ2-7 fits better; the J call may be wrong. Germline CDR1 is MNHGY and CDR2 is SAAAGT. The CDR3 consists of 15 residues. In DNA form, the CDR3 reads TGTGCCAGCAGACAACTTGCCGGACAGGGCTACGAGCAGTACTTC. It yields the protein CASRQLAGQGYEQYF.

This clone was picked up a small number of times. The V and J genes are TRBV9 and TRBJ1-5; weak D call: TRBD1 (6 bases). This CDR3 region has 16 residues. The V end lost 3 bases, the J end lost 1 base, and 14 bases lay between the germline ends. Germline V gene lookup returns CDR1 SGDLS and CDR2 YYNGEE. CDR3 loop: CASSAVDRFSNQPQHF. CDR3 nucleotides: TGTGCCAGCAGCGCCGTCGACAGGTTCAGCAATCAGCCCCAGCATTTT.

V gene TRBV6-5 combines with J gene TRBJ1-6, with 9 nucleotides matching TRBD1. Looked up from germline, CDR1 is MNHEY and CDR2 is SVGAGI. Trimming at V came to 5 bases and at J to 11 bases, leaving 7 bases not matched to a gene. The length of the CDR3 is 14 residues. DNA for the CDR3: TGTGCCAGCAGTCCTATAGGACAGGGGACACCCCTCCACTTT. Its protein product is CASSPIGQGTPLHF.

The chain joins TRBV11-1 to TRBJ2-7, with 7 bases matching TRBD1. Germline V lookup: CDR1 SGHAT, CDR2 FQDESV (reference sequence). After removal of 6 bases from V and 3 bases from J, the junction contained 11 bases not matched to a gene. The CDR3 covers 15 residues. The CDR3 nucleotides are TGTGCCAGCAGTTCCAGGGGGTTGGGCCACTACGAGCAGTACTTC. It encodes CASSSRGLGHYEQYF.

This rearrangement joins TRBV30 to TRBJ2-7, with 10 bases fitting TRBD2. The CDR3 has 14 residues. J was trimmed by 6 bases and V by 1 base; bases with no gene match: 6. Looked up from germline, CDR1 is GTSNPN and CDR2 is SVGIG (reference sequence). The CDR3 loop reads CAWSDPGLAPEQYF. The CDR3 nucleotides read TGTGCCTGGAGTGACCCGGGACTAGCGCCCGAGCAGTACTTC.

The rearrangement links TRBV6-4 to TRBJ2-6; D gene uncertain. The length of the CDR3 is 16 residues. Germline CDR1 MRHNA, CDR2 SNTAGT. V dropped 3 bases and J dropped 1 base, with 10 bases sitting between them. The CDR3 DNA sequence: TGTGCCAGCAGTGAATCCCCAGCGTCTGGGGCCAACGTCCTGACTTTC. It codes for CASSESPASGANVLTF.

The rearrangement links TRBV5-8 to TRBJ2-1; 7 positions match TRBD1. V lost 3 bases, J lost 0 bases, and 15 bases stayed unmatched. The germline V gene encodes CDR1 SGHTS and CDR2 YDEGEE. The CDR3 is 19 amino acids. The CDR3 here is CASSSPGQRQRSSYNEQFF. DNA for the CDR3: TGTGCCAGCAGCTCTCCGGGACAGCGACAACGGAGCTCCTACAATGAGCAGTTCTTC.

CDR3 loop: CASSPQQGATSFTYEQYF. The CDR3 DNA reads TGTGCCAGTAGTCCTCAACAGGGGGCCACGTCCTTCACCTACGAGCAGTACTTC. This chain links TRBV19 with TRBJ2-7, with 9 bases that match TRBD1. The CDR3 has 18 amino acids. Unmatched junction bases numbered 16, after V lost 5 bases and J lost 2 bases. Per germline, CDR1 LNHDA and CDR2 SQIVND (reference sequence).

This rearrangement joins TRBV5-8 to TRBJ2-5, with D possibly matching TRBD1 (5 bases). Germline values: CDR1 SGHTS, CDR2 YDEGEE. Trimming took 0 bases from V and 4 from J, leaving 10 bases between them. The CDR3 runs to 14 residues. CDR3 bases: TGTGCCAGCAGCTTGGCAGGGAATGTAGAGACCCAGTACTTC. Protein sequence: CASSLAGNVETQYF.

Note on this clone: This CDR3 is also generated by other DNA sequences in the sample. This sequence joins TRBV5-1 and TRBJ1-4, with TRBD1 matching 7 bases. V shed 4 bases and J 0 bases; nucleotides not matched to a gene: 6. This CDR3 has 16 residues. Germline CDR1 SGHRS, CDR2 YFSETQ. CDR3 region: CASSEGGRSTNEKLFF. For the CDR3, the DNA is TGCGCCAGCAGCGAAGGGGGCAGGTCAACTAATGAAAAACTGTTTTTT.

The V call is TRBV2, the J call TRBJ2-7; D may be TRBD1 (5 bases). CDR1 SNHLY and CDR2 FYNNEI come from the germline V gene. V lost 5 bases and J lost 5, with 7 bases in between. The CDR3 runs to 11 residues. The CDR3 DNA sequence: TGTGCCAGCAGTCTCAGGGACGAGCAGTACTTC. Amino acid sequence: CASSLRDEQYF.

This chain links TRBV15 with TRBJ2-7; 9 nucleotides line up with TRBD1. From germline, CDR1 is LNHNV and CDR2 YYDKDF (reference sequence). The CDR3 runs to 13 residues. V lost 5 bases to trimming and J lost 3 bases; unmatched junction nucleotides: 2. CDR3 coding DNA: TGTGCCACCAGCCGGGACAGGGACTACGAGCAGTACTTC. Amino acid sequence: CATSRDRDYEQYF.

This clone was counted a few times. This chain links TRBV28 with TRBJ2-7, with 10 bases identical to TRBD2. This CDR3 has 15 residues. Trimming cost V 6 bases and J 0 bases; bases outside gene matches: 5. From germline, CDR1 is MDHEN and CDR2 SYDVKM. The CDR3 region has the DNA TGTGCCAGCAGAGATGGACTAGCGGCCTCCTACGAGCAGTACTTC. It encodes CASRDGLAASYEQYF.

The V and J genes are TRBV5-4 and TRBJ1-1; perhaps TRBD1 as D (6 bases). The CDR3 is 14 amino acids. Trimming removed 0 bases from V and 3 bases from J, with 9 bases in between. Germline CDR1 is SGHNT and CDR2 is YYREEE (reference sequence). CDR3 bases: TGTGCCAGCAGCTTGGGGGGGCGCGACACTGAAGCTTTCTTT. Encoded protein: CASSLGGRDTEAFF.

J is TRBJ2-5 and V is TRBV4-1; weak D call: TRBD1 (6 bases). Trimming left V 2 bases short and J 5 bases short, with 15 bases between. Germline CDR1 reads MGHRA; CDR2 reads YSYEKL. The CDR3 has 15 amino acids. CDR3 in DNA: TGCGCCAGCAGCCAAAGGGGGTTCCAGGAGGAGACCCAGTACTTC. Its protein product is CASSQRGFQEETQYF.

This rearrangement joins TRBV27 to TRBJ2-6; the D gene is possibly TRBD1 (5 bases). The CDR3 spans 15 residues. V lost 4 bases to trimming and J lost 0 bases, with 7 bases between them. Germline V gene lookup returns CDR1 MNHEY and CDR2 SMNVEV (reference sequence). Written as DNA, the CDR3 is TGTGCCAGCAGTTCAGGGTTCTCTGGGGCCAACGTCCTGACTTTC. Amino acids: CASSSGFSGANVLTF. The full variable domain, in which reference TRBV27 and TRBJ2-6 provide the parts outside the CDR3, is EAQVTQNPRYLITVTGKKLTVTCSQNMNHEYMSWYRQDPGLGLRQIYYSMNVEVTDKGDVPEGYKVSRKEKRNFPLILESPSPNQTSLYFCASSSGFSGANVLTFGAGSRLTVL.

The rearrangement uses TRBV30 and TRBJ2-3, with 7 bases that match TRBD2. The CDR3 runs 17 residues. Per germline, CDR1 GTSNPN and CDR2 SVGIG (reference sequence). The junction had 14 bases not matched to a gene; V was cut back by 2 bases and J by 3 bases. In DNA form, the CDR3 reads TGTGCCTGGAGTCCCCTGGGGTGGGAGGGCCAGACAGATACGCAGTATTTT. Translation: CAWSPLGWEGQTDTQYF.